The entry that follows covers one T cell receptor (beta chain) sequence. V was shortened by 5 bases and J by 8 bases, with 13 bases between the two germline ends. Per germline, CDR1 SGHTA and CDR2 FQGNSA. There are 13 residues in the CDR3. This sample was included in a study of blood T cell repertoires in COVID-19. Study details: The samples span acute and convalescent COVID-19 from the United States, Italy and Spain. PBMCs, B-cell-depleted T cells, or T cells provided the cDNA or gDNA that made up the material.

The authors' processing: Nucleated cell counts were estimated from reference gene primer amplification. Produced via immunoSEQ multiplex PCR; TCRdb's table is partial and in-frame only. That table is the source of V, J and clone size, and D and trimming were worked out from the DNA. The table records 58,000 or so clones, 70% to 90% of them present only once. The specimen sequenced was peripheral blood. The J gene is TRBJ2-1, the V gene TRBV7-2; maybe TRBD2 (5 bases). The receptor comes from a woman between 65 and 79 years old with active COVID-19. In DNA, the CDR3 is TGTGCCAGCAGCCAAGATATGGAGGATGAGCAGTTCTTC. This encodes CASSQDMEDEQFF.